The following is a T cell receptor beta chain sequence with its context. The data stem from a study of CD8 T cells in Susac syndrome. Reverse transcription used about 0.45 to 1 ug RNA and random hexamers. TCRdb analysed the immunoSEQ multiplex PCR reads with MiXCR anew, one entry per CDR3 protein. The table lists about 150,000 distinct CDR3 sequences, about 95% of them singletons. V shed 5 bases and J 4 bases; nucleotides not matched to a gene: 7. The CDR3 extends over 15 amino acids. Germline assignment: CDR1 SEHNR and CDR2 FQNEAQ (reference sequence). TEMRA cells underwent FACS enrichment and CD8+ and CD4+ T cells underwent negative isolation.

The sequencing sample was made of CD4+ T cells from PBMCs. This TCR was sampled from a human donor with Susac syndrome. The chain combines TRBV7-9 with TRBJ1-4; TRBD1 agrees at 7 bases. CDR3 nucleotide sequence: TGTGCCAGCAGCGCGAGACAGGGCCTTAATGAAAAACTGTTTTTT. This sequence encodes CASSARQGLNEKLFF.